This is a list of T cell receptor beta chains from one sample in a study of T-cell reconstitution after alpha-beta-depleted transplantation in children. TCRdb reanalysed the PCR reads using MiXCR and keeps one entry per CDR3 protein. The sample lists around 300,000 distinct CDR3 sequences; approximately 20% were seen once. Material: PBMCs, mostly from graft donor cells, obtained 180 days after TCRalphabeta/CD19-depleted stem cell transplant. These receptors came from a male patient between 5 and 17 years old who had a stem cell transplant for acute lymphoblastic leukemia, so the T cells may come from the graft donor. Both conserved end residues are part of each CDR3. D genes are given only for firm matches. The size of a clone is reported for some rows only, either as once, few or many, or as a class for expanded clones.

size | J | V | D | length | CDR3
few | TRBJ2-5 | TRBV15 | - | 14 | CATSNWGAQETQYF
- | TRBJ2-1 | TRBV7-3 | TRBD2 | 17 | CASSLLAGGPMDNEQFF
few | TRBJ1-4 | TRBV18 | - | 13 | CASSPRQNEKLFF
few | TRBJ2-5 | TRBV5-8 | - | 13 | CASSLGIQETQYF
few | TRBJ2-7 | TRBV29-1 | TRBD1 | 13 | CSVDRQGAGEQYF
- | TRBJ2-7 | TRBV18 | - | 15 | CASSPPAQGGYEQYF
- | TRBJ2-1 | TRBV5-1 | - | 12 | CASSQFTNEQFF
few | TRBJ2-1 | TRBV6-1 | TRBD2 | 15 | CASTGLAGGPGEQFF
- | TRBJ2-7 | TRBV7-8 | - | 16 | CASSSTSTLFLGEQYF
few | TRBJ2-3 | TRBV5-4 | - | 16 | CASSFGRPRSTDTQYF
- | TRBJ2-3 | TRBV10-3 | TRBD2 | 16 | CAISFSGTSKADTQYF
- | TRBJ2-3 | TRBV5-6 | - | 17 | CASSLSGGMAFGDTQYF
- | TRBJ2-3 | TRBV12-3/TRBV12-4 | TRBD2 | 16 | CASSRDGLASTDTQYF
- | TRBJ2-7 | TRBV4-1 | TRBD2 | 19 | CASSPRTSGRVVFGYEQYF
- | TRBJ1-3 | TRBV4-1 | TRBD1 | 17 | CASSQSGTGAPGNTLYF
many | TRBJ2-1 | TRBV4-1 | - | 10 | CASSHNEQFF
few | TRBJ1-2 | TRBV20-1 | - | 14 | CSARGVNSGYGYTF
few | TRBJ2-1 | TRBV12-3/TRBV12-4 | - | 16 | CASDIRQGSSYNEQFF
- | TRBJ2-1 | TRBV5-6 | - | 15 | CASSSTARPYNEQFF
few | TRBJ2-1 | TRBV7-9 | TRBD2 | 15 | CASSAVASGYNEQFF
- | TRBJ2-7 | TRBV29-1 | - | 13 | CSVEGRTNYEQYF
few | TRBJ2-7 | TRBV5-1 | - | 16 | CASSLASGTGSREQYF
- | TRBJ2-7 | TRBV11-1 | TRBD2 | 18 | CASSPPTGTSGSSYEQYF
- | TRBJ2-1 | TRBV12-3/TRBV12-4 | TRBD2 | 16 | CASRAGLAGDYNEQFF
- | TRBJ2-7 | TRBV12-3/TRBV12-4 | - | 14 | CASSGVGVAYEQYF